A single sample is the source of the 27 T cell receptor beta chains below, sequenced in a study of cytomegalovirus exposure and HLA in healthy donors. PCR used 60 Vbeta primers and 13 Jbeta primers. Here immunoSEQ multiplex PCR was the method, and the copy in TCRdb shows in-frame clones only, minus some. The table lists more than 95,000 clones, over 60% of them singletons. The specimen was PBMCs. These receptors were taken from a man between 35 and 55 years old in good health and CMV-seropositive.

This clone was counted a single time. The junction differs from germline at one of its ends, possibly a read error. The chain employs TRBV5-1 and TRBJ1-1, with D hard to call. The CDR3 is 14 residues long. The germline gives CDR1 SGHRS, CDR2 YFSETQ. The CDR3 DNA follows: TGCGCCAGGAGCTTTAAGGCAGAGAATTCGGGGGCTTTCTTT. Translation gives CARSFKAENSGAFF.

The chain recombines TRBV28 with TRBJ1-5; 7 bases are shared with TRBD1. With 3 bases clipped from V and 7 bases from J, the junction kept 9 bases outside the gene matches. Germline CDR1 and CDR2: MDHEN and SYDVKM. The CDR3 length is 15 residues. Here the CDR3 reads CASSFAGGGGQPQHF. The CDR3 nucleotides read TGTGCCAGCAGTTTTGCAGGGGGTGGGGGACAGCCCCAGCATTTT.

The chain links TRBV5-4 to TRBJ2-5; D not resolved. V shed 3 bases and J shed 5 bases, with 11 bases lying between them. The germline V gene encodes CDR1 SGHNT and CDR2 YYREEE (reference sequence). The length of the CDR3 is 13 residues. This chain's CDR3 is CASSSEAEETQYF. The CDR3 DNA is TGTGCCAGCAGCTCCGAGGCGGAGGAGACCCAGTACTTC. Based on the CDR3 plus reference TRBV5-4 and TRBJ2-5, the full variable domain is ETGVTQSPTHLIKTRGQQVTLRCSSQSGHNTVSWYQQALGQGPQFIFQYYREEENGRGNFPPRFSGLQFPNYSSELNVNALELDDSALYLCASSSEAEETQYFGPGTRLLVL.

CDR3 residues: CASSLGTGGHGYTF. The CDR3 bases are TGTGCCAGCAGCTTAGGGACAGGGGGGCATGGCTACACCTTC. The chain couples TRBV7-9 to TRBJ1-2; 10 bases agree with TRBD1. V shed 1 base, J shed 6 bases, and the junction held 2 bases outside the gene matches. This CDR3 is built from 14 residues. Germline CDR1 reads SEHNR; CDR2 reads FQNEAQ (reference sequence).

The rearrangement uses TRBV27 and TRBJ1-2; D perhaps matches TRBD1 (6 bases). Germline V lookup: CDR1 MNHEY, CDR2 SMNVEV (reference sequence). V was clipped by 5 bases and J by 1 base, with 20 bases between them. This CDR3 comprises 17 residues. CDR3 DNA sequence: TGTGCCAGCAGTCCACGGGACACATACCTCCTTAACTATGGCTACACCTTC. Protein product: CASSPRDTYLLNYGYTF.

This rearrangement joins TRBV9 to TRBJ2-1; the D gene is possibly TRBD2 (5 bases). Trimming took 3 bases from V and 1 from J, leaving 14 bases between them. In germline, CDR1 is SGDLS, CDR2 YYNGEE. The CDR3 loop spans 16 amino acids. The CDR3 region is CASSAGGGGSYNEQFF. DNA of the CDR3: TGTGCCAGCAGCGCAGGAGGCGGCGGGTCCTACAATGAGCAGTTCTTC.

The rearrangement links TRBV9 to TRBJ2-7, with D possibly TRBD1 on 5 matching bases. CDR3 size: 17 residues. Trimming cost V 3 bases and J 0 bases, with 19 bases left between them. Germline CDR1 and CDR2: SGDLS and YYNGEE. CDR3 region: CASSASAGLGGSYEQYF. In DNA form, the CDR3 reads TGTGCCAGCAGCGCCAGTGCAGGGTTAGGCGGCTCCTACGAGCAGTACTTC.

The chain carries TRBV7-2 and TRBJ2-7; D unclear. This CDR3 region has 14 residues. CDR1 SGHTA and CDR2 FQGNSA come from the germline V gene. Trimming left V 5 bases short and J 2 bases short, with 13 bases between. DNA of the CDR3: TGTGCCAGCAGCCGGGTCCATGGAGCCTACGAGCAGTACTTC. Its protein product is CASSRVHGAYEQYF.

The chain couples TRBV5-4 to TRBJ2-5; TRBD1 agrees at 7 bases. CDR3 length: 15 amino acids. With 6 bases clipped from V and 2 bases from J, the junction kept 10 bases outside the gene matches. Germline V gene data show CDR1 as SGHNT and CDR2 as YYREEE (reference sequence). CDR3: CASNYRDSLQETQYF. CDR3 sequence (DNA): TGTGCCAGCAACTACCGGGACAGCCTTCAAGAGACCCAGTACTTC. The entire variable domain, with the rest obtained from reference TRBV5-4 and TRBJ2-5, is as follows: ETGVTQSPTHLIKTRGQQVTLRCSSQSGHNTVSWYQQALGQGPQFIFQYYREEENGRGNFPPRFSGLQFPNYSSELNVNALELDDSALYLCASNYRDSLQETQYFGPGTRLLVL.

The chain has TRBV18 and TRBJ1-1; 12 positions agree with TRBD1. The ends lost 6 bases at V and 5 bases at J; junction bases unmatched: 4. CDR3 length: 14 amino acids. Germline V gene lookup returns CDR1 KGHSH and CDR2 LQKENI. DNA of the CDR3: TGTGCCAGCTCCCTGGGACAGGGGGCAACTGAAGCTTTCTTT. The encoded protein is CASSLGQGATEAFF.

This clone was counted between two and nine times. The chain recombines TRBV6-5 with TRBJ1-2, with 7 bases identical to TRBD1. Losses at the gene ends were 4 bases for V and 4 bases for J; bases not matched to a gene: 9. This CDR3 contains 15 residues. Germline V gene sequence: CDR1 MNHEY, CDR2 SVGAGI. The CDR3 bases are TGTGCCAGCAGTTTCGGGACAGCGGGGGTCTATGGCTACACCTTC. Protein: CASSFGTAGVYGYTF.

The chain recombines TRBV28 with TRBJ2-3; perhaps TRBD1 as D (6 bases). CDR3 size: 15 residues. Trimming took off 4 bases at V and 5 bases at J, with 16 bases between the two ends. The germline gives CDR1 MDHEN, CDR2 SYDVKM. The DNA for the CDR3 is TGTGCCAGCAGTTCGAGGGATGGGACACAAGATACGCAGTATTTT. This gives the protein CASSSRDGTQDTQYF. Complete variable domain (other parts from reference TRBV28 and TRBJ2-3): DVKVTQSSRYLVKRTGEKVFLECVQDMDHENMFWYRQDPGLGLRLIYFSYDVKMKEKGDIPEGYSVSREKKERFSLILESASTNQTSMYLCASSSRDGTQDTQYFGPGTRLTVL.

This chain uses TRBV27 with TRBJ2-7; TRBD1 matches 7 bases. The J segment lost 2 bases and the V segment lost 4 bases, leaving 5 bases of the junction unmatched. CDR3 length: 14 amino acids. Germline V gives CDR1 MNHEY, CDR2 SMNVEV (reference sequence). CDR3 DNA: TGTGCCAGCAGTTCACAGGGGACACCCTACGAGCAGTACTTC. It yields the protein CASSSQGTPYEQYF.

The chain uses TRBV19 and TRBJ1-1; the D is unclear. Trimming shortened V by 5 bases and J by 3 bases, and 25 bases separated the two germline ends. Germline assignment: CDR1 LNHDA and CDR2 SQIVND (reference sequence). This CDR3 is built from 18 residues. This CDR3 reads CASSLLRQLFTDDTEAFF. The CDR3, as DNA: TGTGCCAGTAGTCTCCTACGGCAGCTCTTCACAGATGACACTGAAGCTTTCTTT.

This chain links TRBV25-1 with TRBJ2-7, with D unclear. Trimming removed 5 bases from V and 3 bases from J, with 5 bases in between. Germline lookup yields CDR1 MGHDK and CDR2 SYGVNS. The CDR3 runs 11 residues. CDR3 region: CASSIGYEQYF. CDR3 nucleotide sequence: TGTGCCAGCAGTATCGGCTACGAGCAGTACTTC.

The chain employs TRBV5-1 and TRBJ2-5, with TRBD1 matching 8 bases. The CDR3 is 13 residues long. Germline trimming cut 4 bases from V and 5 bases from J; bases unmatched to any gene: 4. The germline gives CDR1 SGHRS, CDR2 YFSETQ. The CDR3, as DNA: TGCGCCAGCAGCCAGGGGGCCGGGGAGACCCAGTACTTC. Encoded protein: CASSQGAGETQYF. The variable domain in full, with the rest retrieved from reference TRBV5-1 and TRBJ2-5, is KAGVTQTPRYLIKTRGQQVTLSCSPISGHRSVSWYQQTPGQGLQFLFEYFSETQRNKGNFPGRFSGRQFSNSRSEMNVSTLELGDSALYLCASSQGAGETQYFGPGTRLLVL.

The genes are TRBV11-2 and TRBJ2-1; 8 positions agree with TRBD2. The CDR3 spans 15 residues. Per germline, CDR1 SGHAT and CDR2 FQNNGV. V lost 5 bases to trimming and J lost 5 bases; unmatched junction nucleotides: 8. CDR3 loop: CASSARAGGHNEQFF. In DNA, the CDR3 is TGTGCCAGCAGCGCCCGGGCGGGGGGCCACAATGAGCAGTTCTTC. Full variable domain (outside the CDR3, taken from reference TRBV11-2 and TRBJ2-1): EAGVAQSPRYKIIEKRQSVAFWCNPISGHATLYWYQQILGQGPKLLIQFQNNGVVDDSQLPKDRFSAERLKGVDSTLKIQPAKLEDSAVYLCASSARAGGHNEQFFGPGTRLTVL.

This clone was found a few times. As DNA, the CDR3 is TGTGCCAGCAGTTTCTCTCGGGGCGGGAGGGCCCATGAGCAGTTCTTC. Protein product: CASSFSRGGRAHEQFF. V gene TRBV6-5 combines with J gene TRBJ2-1; 9 bases map to TRBD2. The CDR3 spans 16 residues. Germline CDR1 is MNHEY and CDR2 is SVGAGI. V dropped 4 bases and J dropped 8; count of bases not matched to a gene: 12.

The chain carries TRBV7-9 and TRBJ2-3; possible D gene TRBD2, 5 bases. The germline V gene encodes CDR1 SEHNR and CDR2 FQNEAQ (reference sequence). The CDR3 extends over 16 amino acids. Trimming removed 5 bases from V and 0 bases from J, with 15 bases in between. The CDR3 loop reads CASSPRRTGSTDTQYF. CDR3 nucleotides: TGTGCCAGCAGCCCTCGCAGGACTGGCAGCACAGATACGCAGTATTTT.

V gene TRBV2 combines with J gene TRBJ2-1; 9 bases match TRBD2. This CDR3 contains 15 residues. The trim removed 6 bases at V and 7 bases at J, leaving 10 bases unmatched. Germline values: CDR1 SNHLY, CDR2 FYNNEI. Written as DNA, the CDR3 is TGTGCCAGCAGGGGGCGGGGGACTAGCTTTAATGAGCAGTTCTTC. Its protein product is CASRGRGTSFNEQFF.

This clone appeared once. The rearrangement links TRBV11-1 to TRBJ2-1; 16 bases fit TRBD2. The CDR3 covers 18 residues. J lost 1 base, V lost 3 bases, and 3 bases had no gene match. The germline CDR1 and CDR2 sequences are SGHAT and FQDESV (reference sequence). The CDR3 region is CASSLGLAGGPSYNEQFF. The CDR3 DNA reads TGTGCCAGCAGCTTGGGACTAGCGGGAGGGCCTTCCTACAATGAGCAGTTCTTC.

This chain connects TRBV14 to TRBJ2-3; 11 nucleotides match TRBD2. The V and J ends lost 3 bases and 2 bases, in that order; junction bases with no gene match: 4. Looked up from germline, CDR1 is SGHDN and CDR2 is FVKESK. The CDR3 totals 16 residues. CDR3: CASSQGTSGITDTQYF. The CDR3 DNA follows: TGTGCCAGCAGCCAGGGGACTAGCGGAATCACAGATACGCAGTATTTT.

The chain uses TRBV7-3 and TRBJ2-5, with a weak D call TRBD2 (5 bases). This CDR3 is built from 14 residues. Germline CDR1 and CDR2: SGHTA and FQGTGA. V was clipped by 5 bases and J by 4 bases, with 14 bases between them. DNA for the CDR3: TGTGCCAGCAGCCTCATCGGGGAAGGAGAGACCCAGTACTTC. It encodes CASSLIGEGETQYF.

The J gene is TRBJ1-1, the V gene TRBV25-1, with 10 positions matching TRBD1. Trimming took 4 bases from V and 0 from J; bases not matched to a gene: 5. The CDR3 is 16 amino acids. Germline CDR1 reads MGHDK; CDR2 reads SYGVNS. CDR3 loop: CASSADRGLMNTEAFF. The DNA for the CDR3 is TGTGCCAGCAGTGCTGACAGGGGGCTTATGAACACTGAAGCTTTCTTT.

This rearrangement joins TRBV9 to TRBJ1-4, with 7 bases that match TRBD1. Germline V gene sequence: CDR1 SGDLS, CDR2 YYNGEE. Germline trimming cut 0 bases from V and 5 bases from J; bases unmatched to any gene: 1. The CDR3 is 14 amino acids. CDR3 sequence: CASSVAGGNEKLFF. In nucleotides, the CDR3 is TGTGCCAGCAGCGTAGCAGGGGGGAATGAAAAACTGTTTTTT.

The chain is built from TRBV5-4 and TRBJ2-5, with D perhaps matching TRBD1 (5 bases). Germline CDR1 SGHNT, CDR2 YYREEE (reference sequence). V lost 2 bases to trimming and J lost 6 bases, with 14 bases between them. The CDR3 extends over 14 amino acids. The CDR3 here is CASSLVGAKKTQYF. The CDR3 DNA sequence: TGTGCCAGCAGCTTAGTTGGGGCAAAAAAGACCCAGTACTTC.

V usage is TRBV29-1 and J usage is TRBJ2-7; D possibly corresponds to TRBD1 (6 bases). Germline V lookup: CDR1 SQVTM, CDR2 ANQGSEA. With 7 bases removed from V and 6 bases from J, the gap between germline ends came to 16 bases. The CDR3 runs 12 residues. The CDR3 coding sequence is TGCAGCGCCCGGCCCAGGGGTGGCGAGCAGTACTTC. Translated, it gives CSARPRGGEQYF.